The 10 T cell receptor beta chains reported below all come from one sample, sequenced in a study of PD-1 blockade in classical Hodgkin lymphoma. Relapses following autologous stem cell transplantation were seen in all patients, with brentuximab vedotin exposure varying. The repertoire was sequenced with immunoSEQ multiplex PCR; TCRdb's copy has only in-frame clones and lacks some. The data show around 26,000 clones, 65% to 90% seen once. The input for sequencing was peripheral blood mononuclear cells (PBMCs), taken before the second cycle of nivolumab. Receptor source: a human donor with classical Hodgkin lymphoma.

The V call is TRBV6-6, the J call TRBJ2-1; TRBD2 aligns across 12 bases. The CDR3 runs 15 residues. In germline, CDR1 is MNHNY, CDR2 SVGAGI (reference sequence). With 6 bases clipped from V and 13 bases from J, the junction kept 13 bases outside the gene matches. CDR3 region: CASRDASGGAYIQFF. The DNA of the CDR3 is TGTGCCAGCAGAGACGCTAGCGGGGGGGCCTACATTCAGTTCTTC.

V and J are TRBV28 and TRBJ2-3; the match to TRBD1 covers 9 bases. Germline V gives CDR1 MDHEN, CDR2 SYDVKM. Trimming cost V 6 bases and J 7 bases; bases outside gene matches: 8. The CDR3 covers 14 residues. CDR3 nucleotides: TGTGCCAGCAGACCGGGACAGGGTGGGAATACGCAGTATTTT. Protein: CASRPGQGGNTQYF.

The J gene is TRBJ2-7, the V gene TRBV9, with D tentatively TRBD2 (6 bases). CDR3 length: 13 amino acids. Germline assignment: CDR1 SGDLS and CDR2 YYNGEE. The V and J ends lost 3 bases and 1 base respectively, with 8 bases between them. Written as DNA, the CDR3 is TGTGCCAGCAGCGAGGGGACTTCCTACGAGCAGTACTTC. It is translated as CASSEGTSYEQYF.

The sample holds one count of this clone. The chain recombines TRBV19 with TRBJ1-4; weak D call: TRBD1 (5 bases). The CDR3 has 15 amino acids. Trimming removed 4 bases from V and 6 bases from J, with 15 bases in between. Germline loops: CDR1 LNHDA, CDR2 SQIVND (reference sequence). The CDR3 DNA is TGTGCCAGTAGTAGTACAGGCGCATCTTATGAAAAACTGTTTTTT. This codes for CASSSTGASYEKLFF.

This chain links TRBV18 with TRBJ1-1, with 7 bases identical to TRBD1. V lost 3 bases and J lost 0; bases outside the gene matches: 7. Germline CDR1 KGHSH, CDR2 LQKENI. This CDR3 has 16 amino acids. The CDR3: CASSPTHTGVNTEAFF. For the CDR3, the DNA is TGTGCCAGCTCACCGACACATACAGGGGTGAACACTGAAGCTTTCTTT.

This rearrangement joins TRBV6-6 to TRBJ2-5; perhaps D is TRBD1 or TRBD2 (5 bases each). The V end lost 5 bases, the J end lost 4 bases, and 14 bases lay between the germline ends. CDR1 is MNHNY and CDR2 is SVGAGI in the germline V gene (reference sequence). The CDR3 extends over 14 amino acids. CDR3 in DNA: TGTGCCAGCAGTCCCCAGGGAGTAGGAGAGACCCAGTACTTC. Protein product: CASSPQGVGETQYF.

This clone has more than one count but fewer than ten. This chain joins TRBV28 and TRBJ2-7, with a possible D match to TRBD1 (6 bases). This CDR3 region has 14 residues. Germline lookup yields CDR1 MDHEN and CDR2 SYDVKM. V gave up 7 bases and J gave up 2 bases, with 15 bases separating them. The CDR3 DNA reads TGTGCCAGCACCATCACCGGGACACCCTACGAGCAGTACTTC. It yields the protein CASTITGTPYEQYF.

The rearrangement joins TRBV30 to TRBJ2-3; 11 bases map to TRBD2. The CDR3 is 15 amino acids. Trimming cost V 1 base and J 6 bases; bases outside gene matches: 6. Per germline, CDR1 GTSNPN and CDR2 SVGIG (reference sequence). The CDR3 DNA reads as TGTGCCTGGAGTGGACTAGCGGGGAGAGGGGATACGCAGTATTTT. Translating it yields CAWSGLAGRGDTQYF.

A word on this clone: The sample carries other DNA sequences with the same CDR3. The chain joins TRBV5-1 to TRBJ1-1; D ambiguous. With 3 bases removed from V and 0 bases from J, the gap between germline ends came to 9 bases. Germline loops: CDR1 SGHRS, CDR2 YFSETQ. The CDR3 runs 14 residues. The CDR3, as DNA: TGCGCCAGCAGCTCGGACGGGATGAACACTGAAGCTTTCTTT. Its translation: CASSSDGMNTEAFF.

The chain links TRBV6-1 to TRBJ2-1, with a weak D call TRBD1 (5 bases). The CDR3 length is 14 residues. Germline loops: CDR1 MNHNS, CDR2 SASEGT. The V and J ends lost 5 bases and 2 bases respectively, with 10 bases between them. As DNA, the CDR3 is TGTGCCAGCAGTCTGACAGAAACCTACAATGAGCAGTTCTTC. Its translation is CASSLTETYNEQFF.